The clone carrying this T cell receptor (beta chain) was seen many times. Its specificity is unknown. This same CDR3 is encoded by further DNA sequences in the sample. Donation came from healthy HIV-negative adults that had no recent acute infections or vaccinations. Adult Caucasians living in Nashville, Tennessee made up all of the donors. The data derive from a study of shared clonotypes between healthy human individuals. General study points: The donor pool, a small one, limited the genetic and exposure-history diversity represented.

Data came from immunoSEQ multiplex PCR; TCRdb stores just in-frame clones and leaves some out. The repertoire holds approximately 440,000 clones, with 60% to 80% as singletons. The CDR3 extends over 16 amino acids. The V and J ends lost 0 bases and 3 bases respectively, with 13 bases between them. CDR1 MRHNA and CDR2 SNTAGT come from the germline V gene. This rearrangement joins TRBV6-4 to TRBJ2-3; a possible D gene is TRBD1 (6 bases). This TCR derives from a woman aged 40 to 49 in good health. Some clones in this sample may be carry-over from other donors' samples. Input material: PBMCs. The CDR3 here is CASSDSTGSGTDTQYF. The CDR3 DNA reads as TGTGCCAGCAGTGACTCAACAGGGAGTGGAACAGATACGCAGTATTTT.